The TCR beta chain described here comes from a study of CD8+ T cells in alopecia areata. General study results and limits: An increase in clonality over normal scalp was evident in lesional scalp, especially alopecia totalis/universalis.

The CDR3 totals 13 residues. Deletions cut 0 bases from V and 8 bases from J, with 13 bases between. Germline V gene data show CDR1 as GTSNPN and CDR2 as SVGIG (reference sequence). Sequencing templates came from extracted RNA that was reverse transcribed into cDNA. The method was immunoSEQ multiplex PCR; TCRdb's version includes in-frame clones alone and lacks a portion of them. The table includes around 190,000 clones, roughly three fifths detected once. Cell sorting on a FACSAria was used to separate CD4+ and CD8+ T cells from the PBMCs. As concerns this clone: The antigen remains undetermined.

V is TRBV30 and J is TRBJ1-1; the D is unclear. The sequence was collected from a human donor in good health. Sequences were obtained from CD8+ T cells sorted from blood. The chain's CDR3 is CAWSVLDGSEAFF. The CDR3 DNA reads TGTGCCTGGAGTGTACTTGACGGTTCCGAAGCTTTCTTT.